These 11 T cell receptor beta chains came from one sample sequenced in a study of cytomegalovirus exposure and HLA in healthy donors (dated by TCRdb to the late 2010s). The protocol used for the library was the immunoSEQ multiplex PCR assay. A mixture of 60 forward primers for TCR Vbeta segments and 13 reverse primers for TCR Jbeta segments was used in the multiplex PCR. TCRdb carries this immuneACCESS record with in-frame sequences only. Its versions omit some clonotypes, under half of them owing to an unresolved V gene in the studies checked, with the rest unexplained. The sample includes around 120,000 clones, with roughly 79% observed a single time. The ten top clones hold around 1.8% of the sample. The specimen sequenced was PBMCs. The receptors come from a woman in her 50s in good health and CMV-seronegative.

About this clone: The junction differs from germline at one of its ends, possibly a read error. The chain has TRBV28 and TRBJ1-2; possibly TRBD1 for D (5 bases). The germline gives CDR1 MDHEN, CDR2 SYDVKM. CDR3 length: 13 amino acids. Here the CDR3 reads CASRTDIWRGYPF. For the CDR3, the DNA is TGTGCCAGCAGAACGGACATCTGGCGCGGCTACCCCTTC.

This clone was picked up one time. The rearrangement links TRBV2 to TRBJ2-4; D not resolved. The germline V gene encodes CDR1 SNHLY and CDR2 FYNNEI. Trimming removed 6 bases from V and 4 bases from J, with 16 bases in between. This CDR3 region has 15 residues. CDR3 amino acids: CASSPRRVEKNIQYF. The CDR3 bases are TGTGCCAGCAGCCCGCGCCGGGTGGAAAAAAACATTCAGTACTTC.

The gene calls are TRBV27 and TRBJ2-1; TRBD1 might be the D (6 bases). Trimming removed 6 bases from V and 6 bases from J, with 15 bases in between. This CDR3 is 14 amino acids long. Germline V CDR1 and CDR2: MNHEY, SMNVEV (reference sequence). In DNA form, the CDR3 reads TGTGCCAGCAGCCTACAGGGCCTGGTCAATGAGCAGTTCTTC. It translates to CASSLQGLVNEQFF.

The genes are TRBV7-2 and TRBJ2-5, with 12 bases that match TRBD2. J lost 5 bases, V lost 1 base, and 2 bases had no gene match. The germline gives CDR1 SGHTA, CDR2 FQGNSA. The CDR3 extends over 15 amino acids. CDR3 coding DNA: TGTGCCAGCAGCTTAGGAACTAGCGGGAGGGAGACCCAGTACTTC. This sequence encodes CASSLGTSGRETQYF.

The rearrangement joins TRBV15 to TRBJ2-7, with D hard to call. The CDR3 has 14 amino acids. CDR1 is LNHNV and CDR2 is YYDKDF in the germline V gene (reference sequence). V lost 3 bases and J lost 1, with 10 bases in between. For the CDR3, the DNA is TGTGCCACCAGCAGGCAGCAGCGATCCTACGAGCAGTACGTC. This sequence encodes CATSRQQRSYEQYV.

The V gene is TRBV29-1, the J gene TRBJ1-1; TRBD1 agrees at 9 bases. V lost 6 bases to trimming and J lost 11 bases; unmatched junction nucleotides: 7. There are 11 residues in the CDR3. CDR1 SQVTM and CDR2 ANQGSEA come from the germline V gene. CDR3 in amino acids: CSVVQGARAFF. The CDR3 DNA reads as TGCAGCGTGGTACAGGGGGCGCGGGCTTTCTTT.

On this clone itself: One end of the junction fails to match germline, which may point to a read error. The CDR3 nucleotides read TGCGCCAGCAGCTTGGGCGGGGCCAACGTCCTGCCTTTC. This translates into CASSLGGANVLPF. This chain connects TRBV5-1 to TRBJ2-6; D is possibly TRBD2 (6 bases). The CDR3 extends over 13 amino acids. The germline gives CDR1 SGHRS, CDR2 YFSETQ.

CDR3 protein: CASSQDGSGRSNEQFF. CDR3 coding DNA: TGCGCCAGCAGCCAAGATGGAAGCGGGAGGTCCAATGAGCAGTTCTTC. The J gene is TRBJ2-1, the V gene TRBV4-1; 9 bases fit TRBD2. The CDR3 length is 16 residues. The V gene end was trimmed by 0 bases and the J gene end by 6 bases; junction bases not matched to a gene: 6. Germline CDR1 MGHRA, CDR2 YSYEKL.

In this sample, this clone turned up once. This chain links TRBV28 with TRBJ2-3; D possibly corresponds to TRBD2 (6 bases). V dropped 6 bases and J dropped 8 bases, with 15 bases sitting between them. The CDR3 spans 13 residues. Germline V gives CDR1 MDHEN, CDR2 SYDVKM. In DNA, the CDR3 is TGTGCCAGCAGGATCTTAGTTAGCGGTACGCAGTATTTT. Protein product: CASRILVSGTQYF.

This chain connects TRBV7-9 to TRBJ1-2; no clear D. V lost 2 bases, J lost 0 bases, and 13 bases lay in between. CDR1 and CDR2 from the germline V gene are SEHNR and FQNEAQ (reference sequence). The CDR3 covers 16 residues. The CDR3 sequence is CASSLWAGPPNYGYTF. DNA for the CDR3: TGTGCCAGCAGCTTATGGGCAGGCCCTCCTAACTATGGCTACACCTTC.

The genes are TRBV29-1 and TRBJ2-3; 9 nucleotides agree with TRBD2. In germline, CDR1 is SQVTM, CDR2 ANQGSEA. The CDR3 sequence is 16 residues long. V lost 6 bases to trimming and J lost 0 bases; unmatched junction nucleotides: 10. CDR3 sequence (DNA): TGCAGCGTCGCCGGGACTAGCTGGTCGAGCACAGATACGCAGTATTTT. This codes for CSVAGTSWSSTDTQYF.